This TCR beta chain is drawn from a study of shared T cell receptors in the human thymus (dated by TCRdb to the early 2020s). Notes on the research overall: The study examined how the human thymus generates shared, self-reactive T-cell receptor alpha chains.

Details on this clone: Its antigen target is currently unknown. The input lacks base qualities; no much larger clone sits a single base away.

From the cysteine up to the phenylalanine, the CDR3 has a length of 14 residues. Solely the CDR3 DNA is kept, with 42 bases framed from the first base. The germline V gene sets CDR1 to MRHNA and CDR2 to SNTAGT. V gives up 0 bases and J gives up 9 bases, and the segment between their germline ends measures 15 bases. Preparation of the library involved the immunoSEQ multiplex PCR assay. In TCRdb, the immuneACCESS table is reduced to in-frame sequences with V and J assigned. These tables do not hold every clone; where another copy was compared, an unresolved V gene accounts for under half, and the others remain unexplained. In this sample the table shows hundreds of thousands of clones, 70% to 90% of which occur a single time. 0.0094% of the sample belongs to the ten largest clones. This sample was also put to use in a study of human thymus T cells. The second source states: Donors were immunologically healthy infants undergoing open corrective cardiac surgery for congenital heart defects in Finland. Thymus tissue was collected as surgical resects that were removed during corrective cardiac surgery. Usage of V and J gene segments appeared to be biased in both the thymic and the peripheral blood repertoires. Highly overlapping thymic TCR repertoires among unrelated individuals were reported in the related research. The study used roughly 8 infant thymus samples plus four related peripheral blood samples to characterize TCR alpha and beta repertoires. Donor ages ranged from roughly 6 to 250 days, and the cohort comprised over five male and a couple of female infants. Thymocytes were mechanically released from the tissue and were stored as pellets of roughly 10-32 million cells at -70 degrees C. A QIAsymphony instrument was used to extract genomic DNA from frozen cell pellets. The immunoSEQ multiplex PCR assay was used to amplify the TCRB and TCRAD loci from a standardized amount of quality-controlled genomic DNA. The amplicons spanned the V(D)J region and were long enough to cover the CDR3 and allow V and J genes to be identified. Amplicon sequencing was performed on an Illumina platform through the commercial immunoSEQ service. Corrections for primer bias and sequencing errors followed previously described methods, while TCRAD and TCRB definitions were based on the IMGT database. immunoSEQ Analyzer 3.0 and VDJTools were used for repertoire analysis, which covered basic statistics, V/J segment usage, diversity estimates, rarefaction and pairwise overlap. Chao1, ChaoE, Efron-Thisted, Shannon and inverse Simpson indices were used to estimate diversity, which was also estimated on datasets down-sampled to the smallest sample. Repertoire overlap was assessed by strict matching of CDR3 nucleotide sequence, V gene and J gene, and clustering was done by Jaccard-based multidimensional scaling. On average, thymus samples gave 650,000 to 1,000,000 unique TCRB clonotypes, whereas blood samples gave roughly 84,000.

The origin of this receptor is a boy younger than two with a congenital heart defect. Donor details come from another sample of the same person, matched by shared clones. The sequencing sample was made of thymocytes. Recombination connected TRBV6-4 to TRBJ2-7; D gene: possibly TRBD2, on 5 matching bases. The DNA reads TGTGCCAGCAGTGACTCGTCACCTTGGGGAGTGCAGTACTTC. Translated, it gives CASSDSSPWGVQYF.